Reported below is one TCR beta chain. A single record per CDR3 protein comes from TCRdb applying MiXCR to the RACE reads. The sample records roughly 260,000 distinct CDR3 sequences, about 8.1% being singletons. This record belongs to a study of human T cells and chemical hapten exposure. Time point meaning: pre-sensitization, week 0. This sample's treatment: therapeutic diphenylcyclopropenone sensitization with weekly scalp DPC. CDR3 length: 15 residues. Per germline, CDR1 SEHNR and CDR2 FQNEAQ (reference sequence). J was trimmed by 9 bases and V by 3 bases; bases with no gene match: 10. The sample was whole blood, taken in connection with sensitization to the hapten diphenylcyclopropenone (DPC). The source is a woman in her forties with alopecia areata. Some clones in this sample may be carry-over from other donors' samples. The genes are TRBV7-9 and TRBJ2-2; 7 nucleotides agree with TRBD1. The CDR3 DNA sequence: TGTGCCAGCAGCTTTGACAGGGCGAAACCCCGGGAGCTGTTTTTT. Protein sequence: CASSFDRAKPRELFF.